This TCR beta chain was retrieved from a study of esophageal squamous cell carcinoma under preoperative chemotherapy. Overall study findings and caveats: Tumor-infiltrating lymphocytes showed no significant post-chemotherapy TCR diversity increase, unlike peripheral T cells. After paclitaxel-nedaplatin, abundant clones were more likely to contract than amplify.

TCRdb redid the calling of the PCR reads with MiXCR, one entry per CDR3 protein. Of roughly 9,300 distinct CDR3 sequences in the sample, approximately 48% were seen once. The time point denotes: after preoperative PTX-NDP chemotherapy. This clonotype is categorized as medium-sized. The antigen is undetermined. The source of this sequence is a human donor with esophageal squamous cell carcinoma. The donor label of this sample is uncertain. Sampling was done from a patient given preoperative chemotherapy.

DNA of the CDR3: TGTGCCAGCAGCTCAAGCCGCTTTGTCTCCTACAATGAGCAGTACTTC. It specifies CASSSSRFVSYNEQYF. The chain is built from TRBV7-8 and TRBJ2-1, with D unresolved. The J call is in doubt because the DNA end fits TRBJ2-7 better. Germline V lookup: CDR1 SGHVS, CDR2 FQNEAQ. CDR3 length equals 16 residues.